Listed here are 11 T cell receptor beta chains from one sample, sequenced in a study of blood T cells in healthy people across ages. The authors ran a second PCR of about 6 to 11 cycles using a sample-barcoded 5' primer and a J-beta primer mix. TCRdb ran MiXCR on the 5' RACE reads and lists one entry per CDR3 protein. Of a few hundred thousand distinct CDR3 sequences in the sample, 52% were seen once. Sequences were obtained from blood. All receptors come from a man aged 60 to 69 in good health.

This chain joins TRBV28 and TRBJ2-5; a weak D match, TRBD2 (5 bases). The CDR3 sequence is 11 residues long. Germline loops: CDR1 MDHEN, CDR2 SYDVKM. The V and J ends lost 10 bases and 4 bases respectively, with 10 bases between them. As DNA, the CDR3 is TGTGCCACCAGGACTTTAGAGACCCAGTACTTC. Amino acids: CATRTLETQYF.

A remark on this clonotype: One junction end does not reproduce the germline sequence, and a read error may be involved. The chain has TRBV24-1 and TRBJ2-3, with 8 bases fitting TRBD1. This CDR3 has 17 residues. In germline, CDR1 is KGHDR, CDR2 SFDVKD. CDR3 sequence (DNA): TGTGCCACCAATGATAATTTTAACGGACAGGGTCCAGATACGCAGTATTTT. It specifies CATNDNFNGQGPDTQYF.

This rearrangement joins TRBV20-1 to TRBJ2-6, with 9 bases identical to TRBD1. The junction had 9 bases not matched to a gene; V was cut back by 6 bases and J by 6 bases. This CDR3 contains 15 residues. Germline loops: CDR1 DFQATT, CDR2 SNEGSKA (reference sequence). CDR3 bases: TGCAGTGCAGACAGGGGGTGGTGTGAGGCCAACGTCCTGACTTTC. Amino acid sequence: CSADRGWCEANVLTF.

This chain connects TRBV5-5 to TRBJ2-4, with D perhaps matching TRBD2 (5 bases). The ends were cut back, 0 bases at V and 4 bases at J, with 8 bases in the middle. Germline V CDR1 and CDR2: SGHKS, YYEKEE (reference sequence). The CDR3 totals 14 residues. The CDR3 DNA sequence: TGTGCCAGCAGCTTGGACCCGGGGAAAAACATTCAGTACTTC. This gives the protein CASSLDPGKNIQYF.

The V and J genes are TRBV20-1 and TRBJ2-3; 12 bases align to TRBD2. Germline V gene lookup returns CDR1 DFQATT and CDR2 SNEGSKA (reference sequence). V trimming: 0 bases; J trimming: 0 bases; junction bases outside the gene matches: 4. The CDR3 runs 17 residues. The CDR3 region has the DNA TGCAGTGCTAGAGACTGGGGGACTAGCGGGAGCACAGATACGCAGTATTTT. This translates into CSARDWGTSGSTDTQYF.

In this sample, this clonotype turned up once. At one of its ends the junction is not consistent with the germline gene, which may arise from a read error. The genes are TRBV12-3 or TRBV12-4 and TRBJ1-5, with 7 bases lining up with TRBD1. The CDR3 has 13 amino acids. CDR3 in amino acids: CTSSPTGDQPQHF. The CDR3, as DNA: TGTACCAGCAGCCCCACAGGGGATCAGCCCCAGCATTTT.

The chain has TRBV27 and TRBJ2-5; D is uncertain. The CDR3 totals 13 residues. The V end lost 1 base, the J end lost 1 base, and 4 bases lay between the germline ends. Looked up from germline, CDR1 is MNHEY and CDR2 is SMNVEV (reference sequence). The DNA for the CDR3 is TGTGCCAGCAGTTTATTCGCCCAAGAGACCCAGTACTTC. Residues: CASSLFAQETQYF.

This clonotype was observed a few times. This may stem from a read error, because a much larger clone lies one nucleotide away. CDR3 region: CASSPGTQEGLDEQYF. The CDR3 DNA is TGTGCCAGCAGCCCCGGGACCCAAGAAGGGCTGGATGAGCAGTACTTC. V and J are TRBV12-3 or TRBV12-4 and TRBJ2-7, with D possibly called TRBD1 or TRBD2 (5 bases each). This CDR3 comprises 16 residues. Trimming removed 6 bases from V and 7 bases from J, with 25 bases in between.

This clonotype was seen more than once but under ten times. The rearrangement links TRBV29-1 to TRBJ1-5; unclear D gene. The V gene's germline CDR1 is SQVTM and CDR2 ANQGSEA. V was pared by 0 bases and J by 4 bases, with 10 bases between. The CDR3 is 14 residues long. This CDR3 is CSVEEGGRNQPQHF. The CDR3 nucleotides read TGCAGCGTTGAAGAAGGCGGCCGTAATCAGCCCCAGCATTTT. The complete variable domain, with remaining parts taken from reference TRBV29-1 and TRBJ1-5, reads SAVISQKPSRDICQRGTSLTIQCQVDSQVTMMFWYRQQPGQSLTLIATANQGSEATYESGFVIDKFPISRPNLTFSTLTVSNMSPEDSSIYLCSVEEGGRNQPQHFGDGTRLSIL.

V is TRBV29-1 and J is TRBJ2-1, with D unclear. CDR1 and CDR2 (germline): SQVTM, ANQGSEA. V shed 3 bases and J shed 6 bases, with 9 bases lying between them. The CDR3 totals 12 residues. DNA of the CDR3: TGCAGCGTTGATAGAGGTAGCAATGAGCAGTTCTTC. It is translated as CSVDRGSNEQFF.

The table lists this clonotype with many counts. The V and J genes are TRBV18 and TRBJ2-1; D is uncertain. V shed 6 bases and J shed 5 bases, with 11 bases lying between them. The CDR3 loop spans 13 amino acids. Germline CDR1 and CDR2: KGHSH and LQKENI. CDR3 sequence reads: CASSPGRDNEQFF. The CDR3 nucleotides read TGTGCCAGCTCCCCGGGCAGAGACAATGAGCAGTTCTTC.